The clone carrying this TCR beta chain was counted only a few times. The target antigen is unknown. The data were taken from a study of T-cell reconstitution after alpha-beta-depleted transplantation in children. The study's findings and limits: T cells produced anew were the main source of T-cell counts and diversity one year after transplant. Reports say that about two months after transplant, the alpha-beta T cells came out of several hundred graft clones that had expanded.

Using unique molecular identifiers, the investigators prepared the TCRbeta library. TCRdb recomputed calls from the PCR reads with MiXCR, one row per CDR3 protein. Of 250,000 to 400,000 distinct CDR3 sequences detected, more than 20% appear once; the ten largest clones hold 9.5% to 13%. This CDR3 comprises 14 residues. V was shortened by 5 bases and J by 0 bases, with 11 bases between the two germline ends. Germline V CDR1 and CDR2: SEHNR, FQNEAQ (reference sequence). V and J are TRBV7-9 and TRBJ2-7; a possible D gene is TRBD1 (5 bases). The TCR comes from a male patient under 18 who had a stem cell transplant for acute lymphoblastic leukemia, so the T cells may come from the graft donor. Sequencing was performed on PBMCs, mostly from graft donor cells, taken 180 days after TCRalphabeta/CD19-depleted stem cell transplant. CDR3 region: CASSQLDSSYEQYF. The CDR3 nucleotides read TGTGCCAGCAGCCAACTCGACAGCTCCTACGAGCAGTACTTC.